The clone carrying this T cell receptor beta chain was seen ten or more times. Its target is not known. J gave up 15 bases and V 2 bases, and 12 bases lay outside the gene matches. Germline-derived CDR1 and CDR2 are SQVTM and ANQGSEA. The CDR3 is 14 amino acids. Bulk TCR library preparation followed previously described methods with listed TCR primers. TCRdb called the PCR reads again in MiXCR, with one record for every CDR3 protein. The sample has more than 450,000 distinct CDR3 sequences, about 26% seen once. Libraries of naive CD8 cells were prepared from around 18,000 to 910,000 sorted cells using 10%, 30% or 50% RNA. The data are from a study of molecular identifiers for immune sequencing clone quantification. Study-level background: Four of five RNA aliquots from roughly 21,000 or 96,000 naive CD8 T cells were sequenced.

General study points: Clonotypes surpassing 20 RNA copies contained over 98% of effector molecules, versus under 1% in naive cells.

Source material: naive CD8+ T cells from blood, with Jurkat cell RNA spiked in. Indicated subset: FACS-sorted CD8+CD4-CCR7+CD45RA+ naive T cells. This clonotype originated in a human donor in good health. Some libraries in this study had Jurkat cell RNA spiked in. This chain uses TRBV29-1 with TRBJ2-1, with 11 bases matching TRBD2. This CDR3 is CSVELVLTSGIPFF. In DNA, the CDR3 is TGCAGCGTTGAACTGGTGCTGACTAGCGGGATTCCGTTCTTC.